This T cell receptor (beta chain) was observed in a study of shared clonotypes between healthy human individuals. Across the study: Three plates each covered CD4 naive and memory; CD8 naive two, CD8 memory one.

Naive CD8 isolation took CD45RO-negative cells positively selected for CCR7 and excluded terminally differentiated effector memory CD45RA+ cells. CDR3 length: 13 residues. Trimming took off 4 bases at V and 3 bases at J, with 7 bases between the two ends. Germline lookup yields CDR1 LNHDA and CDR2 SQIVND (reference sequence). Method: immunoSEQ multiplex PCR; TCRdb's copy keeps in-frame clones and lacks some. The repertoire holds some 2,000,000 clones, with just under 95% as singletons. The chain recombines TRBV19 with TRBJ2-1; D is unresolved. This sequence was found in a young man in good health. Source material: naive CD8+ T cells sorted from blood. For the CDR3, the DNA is TGTGCCAGTAGTACAAAGGTCTACAATGAGCAGTTCTTC. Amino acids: CASSTKVYNEQFF.